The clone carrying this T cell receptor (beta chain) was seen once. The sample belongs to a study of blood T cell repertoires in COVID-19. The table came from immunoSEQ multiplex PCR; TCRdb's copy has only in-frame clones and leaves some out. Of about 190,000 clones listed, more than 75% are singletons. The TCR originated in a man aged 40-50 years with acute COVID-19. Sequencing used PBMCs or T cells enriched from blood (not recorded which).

The CDR3 nucleotides are TGTGCCAGCAGCGTAGGAGGCGACAGGATTAATTCACCCCTCCACTTT. This encodes CASSVGGDRINSPLHF. The V gene is TRBV9, the J gene TRBJ1-6, with D perhaps matching TRBD1 (6 bases). Germline CDR1 SGDLS, CDR2 YYNGEE. V dropped 0 bases and J dropped 6 bases, with 13 bases sitting between them. This CDR3 is built from 16 residues.